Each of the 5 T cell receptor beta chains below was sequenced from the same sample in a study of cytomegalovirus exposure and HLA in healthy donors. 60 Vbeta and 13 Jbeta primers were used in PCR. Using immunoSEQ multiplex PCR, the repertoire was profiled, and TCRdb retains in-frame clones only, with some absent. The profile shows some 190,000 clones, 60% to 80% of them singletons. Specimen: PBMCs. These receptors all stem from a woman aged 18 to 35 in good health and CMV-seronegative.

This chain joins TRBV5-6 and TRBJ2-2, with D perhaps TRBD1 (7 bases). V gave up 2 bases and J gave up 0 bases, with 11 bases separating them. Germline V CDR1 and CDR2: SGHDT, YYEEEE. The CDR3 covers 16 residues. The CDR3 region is CASSFDREANTGELFF. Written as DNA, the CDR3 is TGTGCCAGCAGCTTTGACAGGGAGGCGAACACCGGGGAGCTGTTTTTT.

This chain's CDR3 is CASSTNGGAGDEQFF. The CDR3 nucleotides read TGTGCCAGCAGCACCAACGGGGGGGCCGGCGATGAGCAGTTCTTC. The genes are TRBV7-9 and TRBJ2-1; 8 nucleotides line up with TRBD2. CDR3 size: 15 residues. V gave up 5 bases and J gave up 8 bases; unmatched junction bases: 11. Germline V gene sequence: CDR1 SEHNR, CDR2 FQNEAQ (reference sequence). The entire variable domain, with the rest obtained from reference TRBV7-9 and TRBJ2-1, is as follows: DTGVSQNPRHKITKRGQNVTFRCDPISEHNRLYWYRQTLGQGPEFLTYFQNEAQLEKSRLLSDRFSAERPKGSFSTLEIQRTEQGDSAMYLCASSTNGGAGDEQFFGPGTRLTVL.

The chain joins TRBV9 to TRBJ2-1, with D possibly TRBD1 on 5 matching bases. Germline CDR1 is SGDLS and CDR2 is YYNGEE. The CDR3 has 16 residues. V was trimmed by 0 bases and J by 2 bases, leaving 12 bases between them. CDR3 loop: CASSVGSAGTYNEQFF. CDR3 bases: TGTGCCAGCAGCGTAGGATCGGCAGGGACCTACAATGAGCAGTTCTTC.

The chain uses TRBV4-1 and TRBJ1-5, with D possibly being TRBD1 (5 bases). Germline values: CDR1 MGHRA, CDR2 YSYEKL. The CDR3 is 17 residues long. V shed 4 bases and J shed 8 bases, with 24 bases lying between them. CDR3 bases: TGCGCCAGCAGCCCAGTACGGGCAGGGTCCGGCAGTGAGCCCCAGCATTTT. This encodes CASSPVRAGSGSEPQHF.

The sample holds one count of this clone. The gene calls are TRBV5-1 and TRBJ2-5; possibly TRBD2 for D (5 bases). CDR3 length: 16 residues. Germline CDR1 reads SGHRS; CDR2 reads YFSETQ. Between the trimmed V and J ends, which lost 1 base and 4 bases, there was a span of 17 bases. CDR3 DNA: TGCGCCAGCAGCTTGAGTTGGAGAGCGGAAGGAGAGACCCAGTACTTC. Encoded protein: CASSLSWRAEGETQYF. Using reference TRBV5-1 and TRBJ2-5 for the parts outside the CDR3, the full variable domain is KAGVTQTPRYLIKTRGQQVTLSCSPISGHRSVSWYQQTPGQGLQFLFEYFSETQRNKGNFPGRFSGRQFSNSRSEMNVSTLELGDSALYLCASSLSWRAEGETQYFGPGTRLLVL.